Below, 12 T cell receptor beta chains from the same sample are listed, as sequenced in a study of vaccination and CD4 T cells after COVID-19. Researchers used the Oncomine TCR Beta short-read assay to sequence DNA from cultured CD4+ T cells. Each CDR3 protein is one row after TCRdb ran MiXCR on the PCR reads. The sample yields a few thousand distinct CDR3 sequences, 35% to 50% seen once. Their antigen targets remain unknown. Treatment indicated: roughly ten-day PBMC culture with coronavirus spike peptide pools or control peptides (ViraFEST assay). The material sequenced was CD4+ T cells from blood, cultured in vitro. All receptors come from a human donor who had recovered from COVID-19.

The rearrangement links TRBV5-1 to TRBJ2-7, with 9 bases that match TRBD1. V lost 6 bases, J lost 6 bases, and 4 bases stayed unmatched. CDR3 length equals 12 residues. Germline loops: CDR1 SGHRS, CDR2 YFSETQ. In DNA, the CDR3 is TGCGCCAGCATGGGACAGGGCCCCGAGCAGTACTTC. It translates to CASMGQGPEQYF.

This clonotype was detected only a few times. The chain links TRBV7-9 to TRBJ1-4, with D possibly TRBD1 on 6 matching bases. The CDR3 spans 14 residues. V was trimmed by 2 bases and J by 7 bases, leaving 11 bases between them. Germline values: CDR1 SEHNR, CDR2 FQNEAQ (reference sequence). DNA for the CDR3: TGTGCCAGCAGCTTACAGGGGTCGGGTGAAAAACTGTTTTTT. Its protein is CASSLQGSGEKLFF.

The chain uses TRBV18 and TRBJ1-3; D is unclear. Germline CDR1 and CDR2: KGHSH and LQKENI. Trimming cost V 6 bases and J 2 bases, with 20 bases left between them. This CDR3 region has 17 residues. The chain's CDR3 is CASSSETTLAAGNTIYF. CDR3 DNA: TGTGCCAGCTCCTCCGAGACCACGTTGGCTGCTGGAAACACCATATATTTT.

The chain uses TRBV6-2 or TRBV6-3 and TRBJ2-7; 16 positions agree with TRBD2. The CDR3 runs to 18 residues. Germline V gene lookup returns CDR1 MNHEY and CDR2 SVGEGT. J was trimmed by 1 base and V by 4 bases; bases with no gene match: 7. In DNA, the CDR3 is TGTGCCAGCAGTTTCGGGACTAGCGGGAGGGCCGCGTCCTACGAGCAGTACTTC. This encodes CASSFGTSGRAASYEQYF.

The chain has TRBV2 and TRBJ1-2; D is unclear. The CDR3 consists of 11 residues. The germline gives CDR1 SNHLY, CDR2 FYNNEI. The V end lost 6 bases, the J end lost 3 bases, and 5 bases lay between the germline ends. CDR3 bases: TGTGCCAGCAGCCCGCACTATGGCTACACCTTC. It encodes CASSPHYGYTF.

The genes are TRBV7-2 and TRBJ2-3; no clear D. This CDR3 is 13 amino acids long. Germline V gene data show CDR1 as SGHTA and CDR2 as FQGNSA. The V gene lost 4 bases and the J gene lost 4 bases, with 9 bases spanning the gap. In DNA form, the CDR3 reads TGTGCCAGCAGCTCCTCTTTCTCAGATACGCAGTATTTT. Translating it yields CASSSSFSDTQYF.

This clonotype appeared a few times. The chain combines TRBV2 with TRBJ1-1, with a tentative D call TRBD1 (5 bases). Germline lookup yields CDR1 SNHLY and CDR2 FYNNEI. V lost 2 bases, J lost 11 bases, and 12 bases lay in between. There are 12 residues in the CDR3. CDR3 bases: TGTGCCAGCAGTGAATCCGGGGCGAGGGCTTTCTTT. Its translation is CASSESGARAFF.

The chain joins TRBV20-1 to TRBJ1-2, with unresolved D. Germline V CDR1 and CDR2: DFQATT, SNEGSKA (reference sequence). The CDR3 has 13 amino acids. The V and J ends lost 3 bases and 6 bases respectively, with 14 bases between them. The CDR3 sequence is CSASLPQGNGYTF. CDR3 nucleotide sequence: TGCAGTGCTAGCCTCCCCCAAGGGAATGGCTACACCTTC.

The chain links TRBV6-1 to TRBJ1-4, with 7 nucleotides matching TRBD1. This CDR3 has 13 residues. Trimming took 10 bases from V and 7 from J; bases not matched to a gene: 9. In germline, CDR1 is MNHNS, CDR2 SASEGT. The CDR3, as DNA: TGTGCCACCTCCCCCGACAGGGCTGAAAAACTGTTTTTT. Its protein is CATSPDRAEKLFF.

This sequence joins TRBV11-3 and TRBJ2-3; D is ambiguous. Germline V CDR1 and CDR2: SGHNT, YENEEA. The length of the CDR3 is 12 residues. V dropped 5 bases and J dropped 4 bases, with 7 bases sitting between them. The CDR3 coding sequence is TGTGCCAGCAGCGAGTATGCAGATACGCAGTATTTT. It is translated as CASSEYADTQYF.

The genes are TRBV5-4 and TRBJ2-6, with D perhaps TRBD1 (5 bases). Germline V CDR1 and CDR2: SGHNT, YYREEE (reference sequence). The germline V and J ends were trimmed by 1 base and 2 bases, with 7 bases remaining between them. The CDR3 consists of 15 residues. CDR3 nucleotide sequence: TGTGCCAGCAGCTTGCCAGGGACTGGGGCCAACGTCCTGACTTTC. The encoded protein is CASSLPGTGANVLTF.

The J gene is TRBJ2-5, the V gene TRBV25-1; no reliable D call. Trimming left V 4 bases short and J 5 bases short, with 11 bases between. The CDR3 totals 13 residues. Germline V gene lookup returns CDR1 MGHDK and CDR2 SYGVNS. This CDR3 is CASSVGSLETQYF. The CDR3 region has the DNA TGTGCCAGCAGTGTTGGCTCGTTGGAGACCCAGTACTTC.